This TCR beta chain was recorded in a study of graft-versus-host responses after intestinal transplantation. Researchers placed roughly 200,000 CFSE-labeled responder cells in culture with roughly 200,000 irradiated, violet-dye-labeled stimulator cells. CDR3 length equals 15 residues. CDR1 and CDR2 (germline): MGHRA, YSYEKL. V lost 0 bases and J 3 bases, leaving 11 bases between the germline ends. The sample holds a few counts of this clone. Sequencing used immunoSEQ multiplex PCR; TCRdb keeps in-frame clones, though not all of them. The table shows 11,000 to 15,000 clones, with more than 30% occurring only once.

This chain joins TRBV4-1 and TRBJ2-5, with D possibly being TRBD2 (5 bases). The TCR comes from a human patient who received an intestinal transplant. The material was alloreactive CD8+ T cells from a mixed lymphocyte reaction culture, obtained before intestinal transplant. As to subset: CFSE-low proliferating T cells sorted from roughly six-day pre-transplant mixed lymphocyte reaction (GvH or HvG direction). Written as DNA, the CDR3 is TGCGCCAGCAGCCAAGATATGGGAGAAGAAGAGACCCAGTACTTC. Translation gives CASSQDMGEEETQYF.